This T cell receptor beta chain was identified during a study of beta chain features in type 1 diabetes. Trimming removed 4 bases from V and 7 bases from J, with 17 bases in between. Germline V gene sequence: CDR1 SGHAT, CDR2 FQNNGV. The CDR3 runs to 15 residues. Sequenced material consisted of expressed TCRB transcripts (all of the isolated RNA was reverse transcribed). The table came from immunoSEQ multiplex PCR; TCRdb's copy has only in-frame clones and leaves some out. The profile shows 120,000 to 150,000 clones, more than 9% of them singletons. Findings and caveats of the study: Relative to healthy donors, patients appeared to have naive, central memory and Treg TCRB repertoires that were more similar. Sequencing the cDNA could make cells with high TCR expression show up more than they should. The VDJ junctions of type 1 diabetes patients carried fewer insertions and more deletions. In every one of the four CD4+ subsets, TCRB CDR3s were moderately but significantly shorter in Type 1 diabetes patients.

As regards this clone: Antigen: not known.

This sequence originates from a man younger than 35 in good health. The material sequenced was naive CD4+ T cells from blood. The V and J genes are TRBV11-2 and TRBJ2-1; D gene unclear. CDR3 in DNA: TGTGCCAGCAGCTCCCTTTGGTCCCCAGAAAATGAGCAGTTCTTC. As protein: CASSSLWSPENEQFF.